This entry lists 11 T cell receptor beta chains sequenced from one sample in a study of T cells in Graves' hyperthyroidism and ophthalmopathy. TCR beta CDR3 sequences were amplified from RNA transcripts. TCR CDR3 underwent first-round RT-PCR with the HTBI primer set. From the multiplex PCR reads, TCRdb called clonotypes with MiXCR, one entry per CDR3 protein. In the table there are more than 350,000 distinct CDR3 sequences, about 18% of which are singletons. Specimen: blood. These TCRs come from a woman aged 25 to 45 with Graves' hyperthyroidism that later progressed to Graves' ophthalmopathy.

This clonotype occurred many times. This sequence joins TRBV28 and TRBJ2-1; 10 nucleotides agree with TRBD2. This CDR3 has 19 residues. The ends lost 4 bases at V and 3 bases at J; junction bases unmatched: 15. CDR1 MDHEN and CDR2 SYDVKM come from the germline V gene. The CDR3 reads CASSSASGRTGESYNEQFF. In DNA, the CDR3 is TGTGCCAGCAGTTCAGCTAGCGGGAGAACCGGAGAAAGCTACAATGAGCAGTTCTTC.

This clonotype came up many times. The chain couples TRBV20-1 to TRBJ2-7; D is possibly TRBD2 (6 bases). The germline V gene has CDR1 DFQATT and CDR2 SNEGSKA (reference sequence). Trimming took off 3 bases at V and 3 bases at J, with 21 bases between the two ends. The CDR3 has 16 residues. The CDR3 DNA sequence: TGCAGTGCTAGTTACCCCGGACCGACGGGAGTCTACGAGCAGTACTTC. Encoded protein: CSASYPGPTGVYEQYF.

This clonotype was seen ten or more times. This rearrangement joins TRBV12-3 or TRBV12-4 to TRBJ1-1; TRBD1 matches 9 bases. The junction had 17 bases not matched to a gene; V was cut back by 6 bases and J by 3 bases. The CDR3 runs to 18 residues. Here the CDR3 reads CASRKFILQGAKDTEAFF. The DNA of the CDR3 is TGTGCCAGCAGGAAATTCATACTACAGGGGGCAAAGGACACTGAAGCTTTCTTT.

The chain uses TRBV18 and TRBJ2-2; D is undetermined. Trimming removed 0 bases at V and 4 bases at J, with 9 bases between. The germline V gene has CDR1 KGHSH and CDR2 LQKENI. This CDR3 has 15 amino acids. CDR3 coding DNA: TGTGCCAGCTCACCACCTACAGCTACCACCGGGGAGCTGTTTTTT. This encodes CASSPPTATTGELFF.

The CDR3 DNA sequence: TGTGCCAGCAGCTTAGCGCGGACTAGCGGAGCTAAAAGTATTGGCTCCGAGCAGTACTTC. This sequence encodes CASSLARTSGAKSIGSEQYF. The chain recombines TRBV7-8 with TRBJ2-7; TRBD2 aligns across 10 bases. Germline V gives CDR1 SGHVS, CDR2 FQNEAQ. The CDR3 length is 20 residues. V shed 0 bases, J shed 6 bases, and the junction held 20 bases outside the gene matches.

This sequence joins TRBV6-1 and TRBJ2-6; unclear D gene. V gave up 0 bases and J gave up 0 bases, with 9 bases separating them. From germline, CDR1 is MNHNS and CDR2 SASEGT. This CDR3 is 17 amino acids long. CDR3 nucleotide sequence: TGTGCCAGCAGTGAAGCACCAGGCTACTCTGGGGCCAACGTCCTGACTTTC. Its translation: CASSEAPGYSGANVLTF.

This clonotype was detected ten times or more. This chain links TRBV10-3 with TRBJ2-5; 8 bases match TRBD2. Germline trimming cut 0 bases from V and 10 bases from J; bases unmatched to any gene: 16. This CDR3 is 17 amino acids long. Germline CDR1 ENHRY, CDR2 SYGVKD. This CDR3 is CAISESMGSGTSGNQYF. As DNA, the CDR3 is TGTGCCATCAGTGAGTCGATGGGTAGCGGGACCTCGGGGAACCAGTACTTC.

The sample holds a few counts of this clonotype. The gene calls are TRBV5-1 and TRBJ2-1, with D perhaps matching TRBD2 (6 bases). V lost 0 bases and J lost 3, with 28 bases in between. CDR3 size: 21 residues. Germline lookup yields CDR1 SGHRS and CDR2 YFSETQ. DNA of the CDR3: TGCGCCAGCAGCTTGGTTTACCGGGAGACCCGGAATCATGCAAACTACAATGAGCAGTTCTTC. Protein product: CASSLVYRETRNHANYNEQFF.

This clonotype showed up many times. The chain couples TRBV10-3 to TRBJ1-4, with 10 bases aligning to TRBD1. In germline, CDR1 is ENHRY, CDR2 SYGVKD. Losses at the gene ends were 5 bases for V and 5 bases for J; bases not matched to a gene: 11. The CDR3 spans 17 residues. In DNA form, the CDR3 reads TGTGCCATCAGTACAGATAGACAGGGGGCGGACAATGAAAAACTGTTTTTT. It codes for CAISTDRQGADNEKLFF.

This clonotype occurred a few times. V gene TRBV27 combines with J gene TRBJ2-7; D might be TRBD1 (5 bases). The V and J ends lost 3 bases and 6 bases respectively, with 15 bases between them. The germline V gene encodes CDR1 MNHEY and CDR2 SMNVEV (reference sequence). The CDR3 runs to 14 residues. CDR3 protein: CASSFSQGFGEQYF. DNA for the CDR3: TGTGCCAGCAGTTTTAGTCAGGGTTTTGGCGAGCAGTACTTC.

The V gene is TRBV7-9, the J gene TRBJ2-7; 11 bases agree with TRBD2. In germline, CDR1 is SEHNR, CDR2 FQNEAQ (reference sequence). This CDR3 is built from 17 residues. V was clipped by 4 bases and J by 0 bases; unmatched bases: 8. In DNA, the CDR3 is TGTGCCAGCAGCTCCGAACGACTAGCGGGGATCTCCTACGAGCAGTACTTC. Protein: CASSSERLAGISYEQYF. Supplemented by reference TRBV7-9 and TRBJ2-7, the full variable domain reads DTGVSQNPRHKITKRGQNVTFRCDPISEHNRLYWYRQTLGQGPEFLTYFQNEAQLEKSRLLSDRFSAERPKGSFSTLEIQRTEQGDSAMYLCASSSERLAGISYEQYFGPGTRLTVT.